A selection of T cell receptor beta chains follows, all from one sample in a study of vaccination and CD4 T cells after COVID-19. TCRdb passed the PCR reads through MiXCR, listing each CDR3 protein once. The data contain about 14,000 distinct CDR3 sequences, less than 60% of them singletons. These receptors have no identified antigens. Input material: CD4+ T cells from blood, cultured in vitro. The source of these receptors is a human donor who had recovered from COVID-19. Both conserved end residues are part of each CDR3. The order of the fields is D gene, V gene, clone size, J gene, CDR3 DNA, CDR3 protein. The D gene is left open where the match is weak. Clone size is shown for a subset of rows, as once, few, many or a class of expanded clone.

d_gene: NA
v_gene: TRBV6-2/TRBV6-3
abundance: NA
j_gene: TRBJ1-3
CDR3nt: TGTGCCAGCAGAGAAAGCTCTGGAAACACCATATATTTT
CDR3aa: CASRESSGNTIYF

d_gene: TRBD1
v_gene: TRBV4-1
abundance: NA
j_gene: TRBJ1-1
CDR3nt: TGCGCCAGCAGCCAAGAGGACAGGCCGGTCTTT
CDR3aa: CASSQEDRPVF

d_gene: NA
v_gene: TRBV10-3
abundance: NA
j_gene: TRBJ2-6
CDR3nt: TGTGCCATCAGAACCGACTCTGGGGCCAACGTCCTGACTTTC
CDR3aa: CAIRTDSGANVLTF

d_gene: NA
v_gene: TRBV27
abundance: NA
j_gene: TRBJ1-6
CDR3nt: TGTGCCAGCAGTTTCGACAGGAGCTCACCCCTCCACTTT
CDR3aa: CASSFDRSSPLHF

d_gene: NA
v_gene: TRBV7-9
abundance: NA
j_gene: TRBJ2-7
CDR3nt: TGTGCCAGCAGCTTACCGGCTGGCGGGAAGCTTGAGCAGTACTTC
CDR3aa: CASSLPAGGKLEQYF

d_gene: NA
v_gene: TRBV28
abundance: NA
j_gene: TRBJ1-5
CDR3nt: TGTGCCAGCAGTTCGGGACTGGGCAATCAGCCCCAGCATTTT
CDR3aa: CASSSGLGNQPQHF

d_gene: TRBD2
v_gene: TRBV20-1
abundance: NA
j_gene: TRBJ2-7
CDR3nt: TGCAGTGCCAGGGGGACTAGCGGGACCCCGACCTACGAGCAGTACTTC
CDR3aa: CSARGTSGTPTYEQYF

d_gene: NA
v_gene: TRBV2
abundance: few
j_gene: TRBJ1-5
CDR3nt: TGTGCCAGCAGTGCCGCAGGGAGAAGCAATCAGCCCCAGCATTTT
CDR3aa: CASSAAGRSNQPQHF

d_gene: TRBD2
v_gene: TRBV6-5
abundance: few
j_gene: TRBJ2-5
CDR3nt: TGTGCCAGCAGTTACTCCGCGGGAGAAGAGACCCAGTACTTC
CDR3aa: CASSYSAGEETQYF

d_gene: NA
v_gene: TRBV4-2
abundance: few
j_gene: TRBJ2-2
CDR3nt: TGTGCCAGCAGCCAAGAGGGCAGGGAGACCGGGGAGCTGTTTTTT
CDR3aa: CASSQEGRETGELFF